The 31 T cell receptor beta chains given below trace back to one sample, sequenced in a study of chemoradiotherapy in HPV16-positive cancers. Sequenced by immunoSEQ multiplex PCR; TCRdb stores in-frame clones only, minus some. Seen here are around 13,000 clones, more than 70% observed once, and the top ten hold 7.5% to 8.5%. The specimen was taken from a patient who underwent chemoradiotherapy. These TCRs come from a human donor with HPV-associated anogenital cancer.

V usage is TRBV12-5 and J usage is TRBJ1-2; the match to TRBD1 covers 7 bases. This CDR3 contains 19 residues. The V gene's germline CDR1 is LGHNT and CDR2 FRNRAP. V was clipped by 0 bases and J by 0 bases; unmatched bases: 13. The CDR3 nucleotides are TGTGCTAGTGGTTTGGTACCAGACAGGGCCAGATTAGCTAACTATGGCTACACCTTC. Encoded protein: CASGLVPDRARLANYGYTF. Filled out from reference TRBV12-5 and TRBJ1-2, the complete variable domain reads DARVTQTPRHKVTEMGQEVTMRCQPILGHNTVFWYRQTMMQGLELLAYFRNRAPLDDSGMPKDRFSAEMPDATLATLKIQPSEPRDSAVYFCASGLVPDRARLANYGYTFGSGTRLTVV.

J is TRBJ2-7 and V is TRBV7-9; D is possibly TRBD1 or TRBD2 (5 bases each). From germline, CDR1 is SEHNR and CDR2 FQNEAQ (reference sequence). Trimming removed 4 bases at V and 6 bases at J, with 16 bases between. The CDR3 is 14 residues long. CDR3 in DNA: TGTGCCAGCAGCTACGACGGTGGGACCCCCGAGCAGTACTTC. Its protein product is CASSYDGGTPEQYF. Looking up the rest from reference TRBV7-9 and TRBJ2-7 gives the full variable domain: DTGVSQNPRHKITKRGQNVTFRCDPISEHNRLYWYRQTLGQGPEFLTYFQNEAQLEKSRLLSDRFSAERPKGSFSTLEIQRTEQGDSAMYLCASSYDGGTPEQYFGPGTRLTVT.

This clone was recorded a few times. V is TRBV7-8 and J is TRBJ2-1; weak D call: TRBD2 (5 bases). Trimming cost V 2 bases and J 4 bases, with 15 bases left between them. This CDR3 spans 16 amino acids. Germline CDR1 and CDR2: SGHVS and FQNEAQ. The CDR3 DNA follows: TGTGCCAGCAGCTTATCCCGGGATGTTTGGTACAATGAGCAGTTCTTC. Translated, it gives CASSLSRDVWYNEQFF.

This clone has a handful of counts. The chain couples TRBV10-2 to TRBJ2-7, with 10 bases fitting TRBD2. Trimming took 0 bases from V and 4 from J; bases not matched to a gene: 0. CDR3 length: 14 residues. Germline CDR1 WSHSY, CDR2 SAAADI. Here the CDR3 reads CASSESAGGYEQYF. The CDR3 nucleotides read TGCGCCAGCAGTGAGTCAGCGGGAGGGTACGAGCAGTACTTC.

CDR3 coding DNA: TGTGCCAGCAGCTCCTGGGCTAGGCGGGGTGAGCAGTTCTTC. Its translation is CASSSWARRGEQFF. This chain joins TRBV13 and TRBJ2-1, with D possibly matching TRBD2 (6 bases). Looked up from germline, CDR1 is PRHDT and CDR2 is FYEKMQ (reference sequence). The germline V and J ends were trimmed by 4 bases and 9 bases, with 16 bases remaining between them. CDR3 size: 14 residues.

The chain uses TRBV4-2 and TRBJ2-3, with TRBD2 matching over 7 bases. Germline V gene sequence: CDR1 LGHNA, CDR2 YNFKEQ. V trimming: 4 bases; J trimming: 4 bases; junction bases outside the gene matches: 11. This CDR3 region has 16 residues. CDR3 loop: CASSLLMGGESDTQYF. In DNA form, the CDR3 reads TGTGCCAGCAGCCTGTTGATGGGGGGGGAATCAGATACGCAGTATTTT.

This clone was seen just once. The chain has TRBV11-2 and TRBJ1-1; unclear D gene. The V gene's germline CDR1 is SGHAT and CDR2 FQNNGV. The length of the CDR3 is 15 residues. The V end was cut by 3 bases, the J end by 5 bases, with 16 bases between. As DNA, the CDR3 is TGTGCCAGCAGCTTTTCGGGCCTTTCGGGGACTGAAGCTTTCTTT. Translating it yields CASSFSGLSGTEAFF.

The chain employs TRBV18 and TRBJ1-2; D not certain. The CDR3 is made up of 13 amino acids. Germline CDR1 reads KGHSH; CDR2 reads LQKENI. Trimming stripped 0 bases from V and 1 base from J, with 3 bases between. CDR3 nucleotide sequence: TGTGCCAGCTCACCACCCAGTAACTATGGCTACACCTTC. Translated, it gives CASSPPSNYGYTF. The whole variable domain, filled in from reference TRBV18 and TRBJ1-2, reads NAGVMQNPRHLVRRRGQEARLRCSPMKGHSHVYWYRQLPEEGLKFMVYLQKENIIDESGMPKERFSAEFPKEGPSILRIQQVVRGDSAAYFCASSPPSNYGYTFGSGTRLTVV.

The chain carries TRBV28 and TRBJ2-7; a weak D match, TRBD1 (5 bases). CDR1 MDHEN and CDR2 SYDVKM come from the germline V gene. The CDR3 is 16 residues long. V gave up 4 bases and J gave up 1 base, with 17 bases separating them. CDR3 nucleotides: TGTGCCAGCAGTTCCTACTCATGGACAACTTCCTACGAGCAGTACTTC. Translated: CASSSYSWTTSYEQYF.

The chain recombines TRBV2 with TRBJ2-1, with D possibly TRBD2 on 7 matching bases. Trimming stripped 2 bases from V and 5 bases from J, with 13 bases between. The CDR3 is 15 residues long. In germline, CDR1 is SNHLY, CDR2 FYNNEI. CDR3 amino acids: CASSEIRGGDNEQFF. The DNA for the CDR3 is TGTGCCAGCAGTGAAATTAGGGGGGGGGACAATGAGCAGTTCTTC.

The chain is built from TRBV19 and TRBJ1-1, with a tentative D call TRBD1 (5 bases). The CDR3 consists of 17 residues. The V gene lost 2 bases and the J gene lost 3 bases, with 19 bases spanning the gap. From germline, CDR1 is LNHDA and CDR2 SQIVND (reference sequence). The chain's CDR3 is CASSIHPDAGRDTEAFF. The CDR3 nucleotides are TGTGCCAGTAGTATACACCCGGATGCGGGGCGAGACACTGAAGCTTTCTTT. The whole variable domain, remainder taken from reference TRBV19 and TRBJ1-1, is DGGITQSPKYLFRKEGQNVTLSCEQNLNHDAMYWYRQDPGQGLRLIYYSQIVNDFQKGDIAEGYSVSREKKESFPLTVTSAQKNPTAFYLCASSIHPDAGRDTEAFFGQGTRLTVV.

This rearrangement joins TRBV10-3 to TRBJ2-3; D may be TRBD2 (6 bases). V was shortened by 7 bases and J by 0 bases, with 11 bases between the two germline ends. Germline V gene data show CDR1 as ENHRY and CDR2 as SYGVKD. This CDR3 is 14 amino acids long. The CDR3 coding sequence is TGTGCCATCAATCCGCGGGATAGCACAGATACGCAGTATTTT. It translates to CAINPRDSTDTQYF.

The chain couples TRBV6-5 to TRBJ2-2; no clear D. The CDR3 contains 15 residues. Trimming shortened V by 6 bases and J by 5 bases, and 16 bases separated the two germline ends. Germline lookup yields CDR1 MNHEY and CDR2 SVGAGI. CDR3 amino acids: CASRNNGFGTGELFF. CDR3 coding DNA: TGTGCCAGCAGGAATAACGGATTTGGGACCGGGGAGCTGTTTTTT.

CDR3 protein: CASSIDRYSNQPQHF. The DNA of the CDR3 is TGTGCCAGCAGCATTGACAGGTACAGCAATCAGCCCCAGCATTTT. This chain links TRBV4-2 with TRBJ1-5, with D maybe TRBD1 (6 bases). This CDR3 comprises 15 residues. Trimming left V 5 bases short and J 1 base short, with 12 bases between. Germline V gene data show CDR1 as LGHNA and CDR2 as YNFKEQ.

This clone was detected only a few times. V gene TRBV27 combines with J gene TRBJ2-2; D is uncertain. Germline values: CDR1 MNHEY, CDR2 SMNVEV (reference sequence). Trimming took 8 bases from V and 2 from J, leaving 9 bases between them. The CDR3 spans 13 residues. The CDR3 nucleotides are TGTGCCAGCGGGTCTGACAACACCGGGGAGCTGTTTTTT. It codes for CASGSDNTGELFF.

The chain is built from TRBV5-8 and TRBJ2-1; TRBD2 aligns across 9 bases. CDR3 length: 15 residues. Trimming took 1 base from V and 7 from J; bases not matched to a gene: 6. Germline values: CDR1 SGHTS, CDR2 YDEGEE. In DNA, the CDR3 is TGTGCCAGCAGCTTGTACGCGGGAGGGAGAAATGAGCAGTTCTTC. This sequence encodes CASSLYAGGRNEQFF.

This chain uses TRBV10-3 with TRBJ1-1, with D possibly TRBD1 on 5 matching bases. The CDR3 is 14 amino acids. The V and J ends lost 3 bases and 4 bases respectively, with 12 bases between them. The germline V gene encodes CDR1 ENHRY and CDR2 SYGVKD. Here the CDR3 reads CAISEGREVTEAFF. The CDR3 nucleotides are TGTGCCATCAGTGAAGGCAGGGAGGTCACTGAAGCTTTCTTT.

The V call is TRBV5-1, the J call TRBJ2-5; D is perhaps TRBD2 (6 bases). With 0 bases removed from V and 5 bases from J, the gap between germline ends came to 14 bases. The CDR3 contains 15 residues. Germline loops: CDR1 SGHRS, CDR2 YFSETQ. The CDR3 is CASSLGDLSRETQYF. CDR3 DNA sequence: TGCGCCAGCAGCTTGGGGGACTTATCTAGGGAGACCCAGTACTTC.

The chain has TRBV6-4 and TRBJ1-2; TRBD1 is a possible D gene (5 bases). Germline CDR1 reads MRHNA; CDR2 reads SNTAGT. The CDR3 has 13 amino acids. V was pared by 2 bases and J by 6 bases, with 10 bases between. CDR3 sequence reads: CASSDGRGDGYTF. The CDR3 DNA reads TGTGCCAGCAGTGACGGCCGGGGGGATGGCTACACCTTC.

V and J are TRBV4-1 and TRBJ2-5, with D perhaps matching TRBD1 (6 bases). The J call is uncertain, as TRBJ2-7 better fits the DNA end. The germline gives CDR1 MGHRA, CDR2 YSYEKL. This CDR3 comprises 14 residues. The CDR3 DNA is TGCGCCAGCAGCCAGCTTACGGACAGTTCCGAGCAGTACTTC. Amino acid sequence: CASSQLTDSSEQYF.

The CDR3 region is CSASMGFGYTF. In nucleotides, the CDR3 is TGCAGTGCTAGTATGGGGTTTGGCTACACCTTC. The chain joins TRBV20-1 to TRBJ1-2; no firm D call. There are 11 residues in the CDR3. Deletions cut 3 bases from V and 7 bases from J, with 9 bases between. Per the germline V gene, CDR1 is DFQATT and CDR2 is SNEGSKA (reference sequence).

CDR3 residues: CASSSTGGYGYTF. The DNA of the CDR3 is TGTGCCAGCAGCTCGACAGGGGGCTATGGCTACACCTTC. The chain couples TRBV11-3 to TRBJ1-2; 9 nucleotides agree with TRBD1. The CDR3 covers 13 residues. The J segment lost 4 bases and the V segment lost 4 bases, leaving 1 base of the junction unmatched. Looked up from germline, CDR1 is SGHNT and CDR2 is YENEEA. The full variable domain, its missing parts supplied by reference TRBV11-3 and TRBJ1-2, is EAGVVQSPRYKIIEKKQPVAFWCNPISGHNTLYWYLQNLGQGPELLIRYENEEAVDDSQLPKDRFSAERLKGVDSTLKIQPAELGDSAVYLCASSSTGGYGYTFGSGTRLTVV.

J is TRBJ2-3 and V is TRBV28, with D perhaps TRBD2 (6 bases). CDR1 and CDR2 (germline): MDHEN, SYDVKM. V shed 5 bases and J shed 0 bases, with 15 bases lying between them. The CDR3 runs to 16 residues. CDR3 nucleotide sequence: TGTGCCAGCAGTCACAACCGGGACTCAAGCACAGATACGCAGTATTTT. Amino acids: CASSHNRDSSTDTQYF.

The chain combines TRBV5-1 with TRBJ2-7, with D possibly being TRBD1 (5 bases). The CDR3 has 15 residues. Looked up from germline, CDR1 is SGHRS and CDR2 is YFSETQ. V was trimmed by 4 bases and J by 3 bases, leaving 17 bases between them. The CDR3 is CASSPGSGYIYEQYF. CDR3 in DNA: TGCGCCAGCAGCCCCGGCTCAGGGTACATCTACGAGCAGTACTTC.

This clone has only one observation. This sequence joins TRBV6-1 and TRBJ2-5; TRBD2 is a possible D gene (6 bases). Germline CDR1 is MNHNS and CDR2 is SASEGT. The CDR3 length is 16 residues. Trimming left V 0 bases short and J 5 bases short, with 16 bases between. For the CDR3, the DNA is TGTGCCAGCAGTGAAGCTCCCGGGACTGGGTCGGAGACCCAGTACTTC. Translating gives CASSEAPGTGSETQYF.

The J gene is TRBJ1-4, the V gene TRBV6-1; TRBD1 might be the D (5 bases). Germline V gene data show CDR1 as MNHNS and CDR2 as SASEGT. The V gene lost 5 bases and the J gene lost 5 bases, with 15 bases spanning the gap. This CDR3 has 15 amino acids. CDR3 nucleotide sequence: TGTGCCAGCAGTATCAACCGGGACCCCAATGAAAAACTGTTTTTT. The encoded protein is CASSINRDPNEKLFF.

CDR3 amino acids: CASSPGQVVHEQYF. The DNA of the CDR3 is TGTGCCAGCTCACCCGGACAGGTTGTCCACGAGCAGTACTTC. The chain is built from TRBV18 and TRBJ2-7; 7 bases match TRBD1. Germline V lookup: CDR1 KGHSH, CDR2 LQKENI. The CDR3 spans 14 residues. V was clipped by 3 bases and J by 5 bases; unmatched bases: 7.

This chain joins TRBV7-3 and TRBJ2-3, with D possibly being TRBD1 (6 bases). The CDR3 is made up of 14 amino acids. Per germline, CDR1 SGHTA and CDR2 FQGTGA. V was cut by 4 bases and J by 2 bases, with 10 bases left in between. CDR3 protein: CASSSGQVTDTQYF. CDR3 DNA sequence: TGTGCCAGCAGCTCGGGACAAGTCACAGATACGCAGTATTTT.

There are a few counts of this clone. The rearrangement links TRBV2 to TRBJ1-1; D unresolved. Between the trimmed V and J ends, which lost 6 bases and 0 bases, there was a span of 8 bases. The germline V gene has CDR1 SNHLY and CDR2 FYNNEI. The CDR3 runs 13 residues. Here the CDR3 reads CASRADMNTEAFF. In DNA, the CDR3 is TGTGCCAGCAGAGCAGACATGAACACTGAAGCTTTCTTT.

The CDR3 nucleotides are TGTGCCAGCAGCGACGGGACTAGCGGTGATGAGCAGTTCTTC. It codes for CASSDGTSGDEQFF. V usage is TRBV11-2 and J usage is TRBJ2-1; 11 nucleotides agree with TRBD2. The CDR3 sequence is 14 residues long. V was clipped by 5 bases and J by 8 bases; unmatched bases: 5. Germline-derived CDR1 and CDR2 are SGHAT and FQNNGV.

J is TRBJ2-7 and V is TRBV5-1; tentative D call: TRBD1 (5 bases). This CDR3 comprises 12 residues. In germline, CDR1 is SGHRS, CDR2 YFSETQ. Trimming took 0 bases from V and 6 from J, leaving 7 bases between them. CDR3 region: CASSLEGREQYF. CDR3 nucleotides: TGCGCCAGCAGCTTGGAGGGGCGCGAGCAGTACTTC.